These T cell receptor beta chains were read from a single sample in a study of cytomegalovirus exposure and HLA in healthy donors. The data were produced by immunoSEQ multiplex PCR, yet TCRdb's version contains in-frame clones alone and is incomplete. The top ten clones hold 1.5% to 2% of a sample with about 75,000 clones, almost 85% of them seen once. The specimen was PBMCs. These receptors came from a man aged 18-30 years in good health and CMV-seronegative. Each CDR3 is given with its conserved first and last residue. D genes are given only for firm matches. The size field is filled for only some rows; it gives once, few, many or a size class.

>TRBJ1-4|.|TRBV19|.
TGTGCCAGTTGCACCAGTGGGCAAAGGGGTGAAAAACTGTTTTTT
CASCTSGQRGEKLFF
>TRBJ2-6|.|TRBV30|.
TGTGCCGGGAGTGGGAGACCGCTGGCCGGGGCCAACGTCCTGACTTTC
CAGSGRPLAGANVLTF
>TRBJ2-5|.|TRBV7-3|.
TGTGCCAGCAGCTTATTAGCGGATTTGGGGACCCAGTACTTC
CASSLLADLGTQYF
>TRBJ1-1|.|TRBV6-1|.
TGTGCCAGCAGTGGGAAGACCGGGTCCCAAGCTTTCTTT
CASSGKTGSQAFF
>TRBJ2-7|.|TRBV11-2|.
TGTGCCAGCAGCTTGCTCCTAGCCTCCGAGCAGTACTTC
CASSLLLASEQYF
>TRBJ2-5|.|TRBV4-1|TRBD2
TGCGCCAGCAGCCAAGGGAGCGGGGGGAACCAAGAGACCCAGTACTTC
CASSQGSGGNQETQYF
>TRBJ1-2|.|TRBV30|.
TGTGCCTGCCTAGAGGGAGCTAACTATGGCTACACCTTC
CACLEGANYGYTF
>TRBJ2-3|.|TRBV7-9|.
TGTGCCAGCAGCCTCTCCTCAGGGACAGATACGCAGTATTTT
CASSLSSGTDTQYF
>TRBJ2-7|.|TRBV7-9|TRBD1
TGTTCCAGCAGCTTACCTAGACAGGGGCTAGACTACGAGCAGTACTTC
CSSSLPRQGLDYEQYF
>TRBJ1-2|.|TRBV7-9|.
TGTGCCAGCAGCTTGGGACAAAGGGATGGCTACACCTTC
CASSLGQRDGYTF
>TRBJ1-5|.|TRBV2|TRBD1
TGTGCCAGCAGCGGGACAGAAAATAGCAATCAGCCCCAGCATTTT
CASSGTENSNQPQHF
>TRBJ1-3|.|TRBV7-5|.
TGTGCCAGAAGCCCAGGGCGAACTGGAAACACCATATATTTT
CARSPGRTGNTIYF
>TRBJ1-1|.|TRBV28|TRBD1
TGTGCCAGCAGCTCCTCAACACAGGGGACTGAAGCTTTCTTT
CASSSSTQGTEAFF
>TRBJ1-3|.|TRBV5-5|.
TGTGCCAGCAGCTCAGAGGACAGTCGCGGAAACACCATATATTTT
CASSSEDSRGNTIYF
>TRBJ2-7|.|TRBV7-8|.
TGTGCCAGCAGCTTAGAAGCGTACGAGCAGTACTTC
CASSLEAYEQYF
>TRBJ1-1|.|TRBV7-2|.
TGTGCCAGCAGCCCCCGGACTGAAGCTTTCTTT
CASSPRTEAFF
>TRBJ2-7|once|TRBV5-4|TRBD1
TGTGCCAGCAGCTCGCGACAGGGGGGGGACGAGCAGTACTTC
CASSSRQGGDEQYF
>TRBJ2-7|.|TRBV15|.
TGTGCCACCAGCAGACCAGACAGCTACGAGCAGTACTTC
CATSRPDSYEQYF
>TRBJ2-7|.|TRBV4-1|TRBD2
TGCGCCAGCAGCCAACGATTCCTAGCGGAGACCTACGAGCAGTACTTC
CASSQRFLAETYEQYF
>TRBJ2-7|.|TRBV5-4|TRBD1
TGTGCCAGCAGCTTACCGGGACAGAACTTCTACGGGCAGTACTTC
CASSLPGQNFYGQYF
>TRBJ2-5|.|TRBV10-1|.
TGCGCCAGCAGTCAACACAGCCAAGAGACCCAGTACTTC
CASSQHSQETQYF
>TRBJ2-5|.|TRBV2|.
TGTGCCAGCAGCCTACAGCAAACGGGGGAGACCCAGTACTTC
CASSLQQTGETQYF
>TRBJ1-1|once|TRBV19|.
TGTGCCAGTAGTATAGAGACGGGGAAGAGTGAAGCTTTCTTT
CASSIETGKSEAFF
>TRBJ2-7|.|TRBV5-1|.
TGCGCCAGCAGCCTAGGACAGAGGGCCGAGCAGTACTTC
CASSLGQRAEQYF
>TRBJ1-1|.|TRBV21-1|.
TGTGCCAGAACTCCAAACACTGAAGCTTTCTTT
CARTPNTEAFF
>TRBJ2-7|.|TRBV28|.
TGTGCCAGCAGCCCTCCCCATCGACATTCCGAGCAGTACTTC
CASSPPHRHSEQYF
>TRBJ1-1|once|TRBV7-9|TRBD1
TGTGCCAGCAGCTACCGGGACAGGGGATCAGCTGAAGCTTTCTTT
CASSYRDRGSAEAFF
>TRBJ2-3|.|TRBV30|TRBD2
TGTGCCCTCCACGGGGGGACAGATACGCAGTATTTT
CALHGGTDTQYF
>TRBJ2-1|.|TRBV9|TRBD2
TGTGCCAGCAGCGTGACTAGCGGGAGGGCCCAGTTCTTC
CASSVTSGRAQFF
>TRBJ1-1|.|TRBV27|TRBD1
TGTGCCAGCAGTCAGTTCCGGGACAGCCATACGGACACTGAAGCTTTCTTT
CASSQFRDSHTDTEAFF
>TRBJ1-5|.|TRBV7-2|.
TGTGCCAGCACCATAGAGATCAATCAGCCCCAGCATTTT
CASTIEINQPQHF
>TRBJ1-2|.|TRBV18|.
TGTGCCAGCTCACCACCTGGAAGACAGGCTGGCTATGGCTACACCTTC
CASSPPGRQAGYGYTF
>TRBJ1-5|.|TRBV6-5|TRBD1
TGTGCCAGCAGCAAAAGGACAGGGGTAAACCAGCCCCAGCATTTT
CASSKRTGVNQPQHF
>TRBJ2-1|.|TRBV2|TRBD1
TGTGCCAGCAGTGAAACCGTGGGGGGACAGGGGATAAGTGAGCAGTTCTTC
CASSETVGGQGISEQFF
>TRBJ1-1|.|TRBV7-3|.
TGTGCCAGCAGTAGTATCCCCGGGGGAGCTGAAGCTTTCTTT
CASSSIPGGAEAFF
>TRBJ1-1|.|TRBV5-1|TRBD1
TGCGCCAGCAGCTTGGGTGGGACAGGGGGCGCCGAAGCTTTCTTT
CASSLGGTGGAEAFF
>TRBJ2-5|.|TRBV7-3|.
TGTGCCAGCAGCTTAACCAGGGAAGAGACCCAGTACTTC
CASSLTREETQYF
>TRBJ1-1|.|TRBV29-1|.
TGCAGCGTTGAATTGCGGCAGGGTGCTACTAACACTGAAGCTTTCTTT
CSVELRQGATNTEAFF
>TRBJ2-1|.|TRBV5-1|.
TGCGCCAGCAGCTTTGCCCGGCGGGGCCCCTACAATGAGCAGTTCTTC
CASSFARRGPYNEQFF
>TRBJ1-5|.|TRBV19|TRBD1
TGTGCCAGTAGTACCCGACAGGGTAGCAATCAGCCCCAGCATTTT
CASSTRQGSNQPQHF
>TRBJ2-5|.|TRBV28|TRBD1
TGTGCCAGCAGACCCACCCGACAGGGAGAGACCCAGTACTTC
CASRPTRQGETQYF
>TRBJ2-7|.|TRBV4-2|.
TGTGCCAGCAGCGTTACGCCAGGGTACTCATACGAGCAGTACTTC
CASSVTPGYSYEQYF
>TRBJ2-5|.|TRBV4-3|.
TGCGCCAGCAGCCCCTTCCGAGGAGGTCAAGAGACCCAGTACTTC
CASSPFRGGQETQYF
>TRBJ1-2|.|TRBV28|.
TGTGCCAGCAGCCCCACATCAGGGGTCCTGGGTTTCAACTATGGCTACACCTTC
CASSPTSGVLGFNYGYTF
>TRBJ1-4|.|TRBV2|TRBD1
TGTGCCAGCAGTTTCGACAGGGGGCATGAAAAACTGTTTTTT
CASSFDRGHEKLFF
>TRBJ1-4|.|TRBV5-1|TRBD1
TGCGCCAGCAGCCGACAGGGAGAGAACGAAAAACTGTTTTTT
CASSRQGENEKLFF
>TRBJ2-5|.|TRBV4-1|TRBD1
TGCGCCAGCAGCCTCCCTGGGGGACAGGGGGCCGCCGAGGGGACCCAGTACTTC
CASSLPGGQGAAEGTQYF
>TRBJ1-2|.|TRBV5-6|.
TGTGCCAGCAGCTTCAGGGCGCGCGATGGCTACACCTTC
CASSFRARDGYTF
>TRBJ1-6|.|TRBV5-4|.
TGTGCCAGCAGCCTGGGGTCCCGCGCCGATAATTCACCCCTCCACTTT
CASSLGSRADNSPLHF
>TRBJ1-6|.|TRBV7-8|.
TGTGCCAGCAGCTTGGGCAGGGTCAATTCACCCCTCCACTTT
CASSLGRVNSPLHF
>TRBJ1-1|few|TRBV5-1|.
TGCGCCAGCCGACTAATCCCTGACACTGAAGCTTTCTTT
CASRLIPDTEAFF
>TRBJ2-1|.|TRBV4-3|.
TGCGCCAGCAGCCCCGGTGTGAGCACCGCCGTTTCGAGCTCCTACAATGAGCAGTTCTTC
CASSPGVSTAVSSSYNEQFF